A single sample is the source of the 26 T cell receptor beta chains below, sequenced in a study of T cells in Graves' hyperthyroidism and ophthalmopathy. TCR beta CDR3 regions were amplified from RNA transcripts. Using the HTBI primer set, a first-round RT-PCR was run on the TCR CDR3. TCRdb recomputed calls from the multiplex PCR reads with MiXCR, one row per CDR3 protein. The table shows 300,000 to 450,000 distinct CDR3 sequences, with 14% occurring only once. Material: blood. Receptors originate from a woman in her sixties or seventies with Graves' hyperthyroidism.

This clonotype was recorded at least ten times. V and J are TRBV10-1 and TRBJ1-1, with a tentative D call TRBD1 (6 bases). Trimming removed 6 bases at V and 5 bases at J, with 16 bases between. CDR1 and CDR2 (germline): WNHNN, SYGVQD (reference sequence). The CDR3 sequence is 14 residues long. Written as DNA, the CDR3 is TGCGCCAGCAGCTCACAGGGATTCGGGACTGAAGCTTTCTTT. This sequence encodes CASSSQGFGTEAFF.

This clonotype was counted at least ten times. The chain has TRBV20-1 and TRBJ2-3, with 10 bases lining up with TRBD2. The CDR3 runs 16 residues. The ends lost 1 base at V and 4 bases at J; junction bases unmatched: 8. Germline values: CDR1 DFQATT, CDR2 SNEGSKA (reference sequence). This chain's CDR3 is CSARAGERGGADTQYF. The CDR3 nucleotides read TGCAGTGCTAGAGCCGGAGAGCGGGGGGGGGCAGATACGCAGTATTTT.

This clonotype appeared many times. The V call is TRBV4-1, the J call TRBJ1-5; D is unclear. The CDR3 length is 15 residues. The germline gives CDR1 MGHRA, CDR2 YSYEKL. V was clipped by 0 bases and J by 0 bases, with 6 bases between them. CDR3 DNA: TGCGCCAGCAGCCAAGAGGAGGTTAGCAATCAGCCCCAGCATTTT. Amino acid sequence: CASSQEEVSNQPQHF.

The chain links TRBV7-8 to TRBJ1-3, with D unclear. V shed 1 base and J shed 2 bases, with 9 bases lying between them. Germline CDR1 SGHVS, CDR2 FQNEAQ. This CDR3 has 15 residues. This CDR3 is CASSLGEFPGNTIYF. CDR3 bases: TGTGCCAGCAGCTTAGGGGAGTTTCCTGGAAACACCATATATTTT. Full variable domain (rest looked up from reference TRBV7-8 and TRBJ1-3): GAGVSQSPRYKVAKRGQDVALRCDPISGHVSLFWYQQALGQGPEFLTYFQNEAQLDKSGLPSDRFFAERPEGSVSTLKIQRTQQEDSAVYLCASSLGEFPGNTIYFGEGSWLTVV.

Many counts were recorded for this clonotype. The genes are TRBV27 and TRBJ1-2, with TRBD1 identical over 8 bases. The CDR3 extends over 14 amino acids. J gave up 7 bases and V 3 bases, and 7 bases lay outside the gene matches. Germline V gives CDR1 MNHEY, CDR2 SMNVEV (reference sequence). CDR3 DNA: TGTGCCAGCAGTTTCGGAGGACAGGGCGGTGGCTACACCTTC. The encoded protein is CASSFGGQGGGYTF.

This clonotype was picked up many times. The CDR3 reads CASSSEDRVDTEAFF. The CDR3 nucleotides are TGTGCCAGCAGCTCGGAGGACCGGGTGGACACTGAAGCTTTCTTT. This chain connects TRBV11-2 to TRBJ1-1; D gene uncertain. Trimming cost V 4 bases and J 3 bases, with 15 bases left between them. This CDR3 contains 15 residues. CDR1 SGHAT and CDR2 FQNNGV come from the germline V gene.

This clonotype appeared many times. This chain links TRBV3-1 with TRBJ2-7; the match to TRBD2 covers 14 bases. Germline lookup yields CDR1 LGHDT and CDR2 YNNKEL (reference sequence). This CDR3 comprises 16 residues. V gave up 4 bases and J gave up 5 bases; unmatched junction bases: 7. This chain's CDR3 is CASSPRTSGRTNEQYF. The CDR3, as DNA: TGTGCCAGCAGCCCCAGGACTAGCGGGAGGACCAACGAGCAGTACTTC.

This chain joins TRBV6-1 and TRBJ1-4; 8 bases map to TRBD1. Germline trimming cut 5 bases from V and 8 bases from J; bases unmatched to any gene: 7. Germline loops: CDR1 MNHNS, CDR2 SASEGT. This CDR3 is built from 14 residues. For the CDR3, the DNA is TGTGCCAGCAGTTATTCAGGGGGCAGAGAAAAACTGTTTTTT. This translates into CASSYSGGREKLFF.

This clonotype was seen a few times. This rearrangement joins TRBV10-3 to TRBJ2-2; D is possibly TRBD2 (5 bases). The V end lost 0 bases, the J end lost 3 bases, and 8 bases lay between the germline ends. The CDR3 sequence is 15 residues long. Germline CDR1 and CDR2: ENHRY and SYGVKD. CDR3 sequence: CAISESPGYTGELFF. For the CDR3, the DNA is TGTGCCATCAGTGAGTCCCCGGGATACACCGGGGAGCTGTTTTTT.

This clonotype was found many times. This chain connects TRBV20-1 to TRBJ1-2; TRBD1 matches at 10 bases. This CDR3 spans 15 amino acids. V shed 5 bases, J shed 7 bases, and the junction held 13 bases outside the gene matches. Looked up from germline, CDR1 is DFQATT and CDR2 is SNEGSKA (reference sequence). For the CDR3, the DNA is TGCAGTGCTTCAGCCCCCGGGACAGGGGCGCTTGGCTACACCTTC. Translated: CSASAPGTGALGYTF.

This clonotype was observed many times. The genes are TRBV28 and TRBJ2-7; TRBD1 aligns across 9 bases. The CDR3 has 16 residues. J was trimmed by 0 bases and V by 6 bases; bases with no gene match: 9. CDR1 is MDHEN, CDR2 SYDVKM, per germline. The CDR3 protein is CASSWTGAPFSYEQYF. The CDR3 DNA sequence: TGTGCCAGCAGCTGGACAGGGGCCCCATTCTCCTACGAGCAGTACTTC.

The chain uses TRBV30 and TRBJ1-1, with D possibly being TRBD1 (6 bases). V shed 4 bases and J shed 5 bases, with 17 bases lying between them. The germline gives CDR1 GTSNPN, CDR2 SVGIG (reference sequence). The CDR3 sequence is 14 residues long. CDR3 coding DNA: TGTGCCTGGACCCTCACAGGGCGGCATACTGAAGCTTTCTTT. Translated: CAWTLTGRHTEAFF.

This clonotype was seen ten or more times. The rearrangement joins TRBV5-1 to TRBJ2-3; 11 bases are a match to TRBD2. Germline V gene data show CDR1 as SGHRS and CDR2 as YFSETQ. The junction had 6 bases not matched to a gene; V was cut back by 3 bases and J by 3 bases. This CDR3 comprises 16 residues. For the CDR3, the DNA is TGCGCCAGCAGCTCACCGGGACTAGCGGTTACAGATACGCAGTATTTT. Amino acids: CASSSPGLAVTDTQYF.

This clonotype occurred many times. The gene calls are TRBV9 and TRBJ2-5; TRBD2 is a possible D gene (5 bases). Germline values: CDR1 SGDLS, CDR2 YYNGEE. The CDR3 runs 15 residues. V lost 0 bases, J lost 1 base, and 10 bases lay in between. CDR3 DNA sequence: TGTGCCAGCAGCGTAGGGAGGAGCAGCCAAGAGACCCAGTACTTC. Its protein product is CASSVGRSSQETQYF.

This clonotype was counted once. The genes are TRBV19 and TRBJ2-1, with TRBD2 as a possible D gene (5 bases). Germline V CDR1 and CDR2: LNHDA, SQIVND (reference sequence). There are 15 residues in the CDR3. The V gene lost 3 bases and the J gene lost 0 bases, with 9 bases spanning the gap. The CDR3 here is CASSIQRNSYNEQFF. Written as DNA, the CDR3 is TGTGCCAGTAGTATCCAGCGGAACTCCTACAATGAGCAGTTCTTC.

The sample holds many counts of this clonotype. The gene calls are TRBV3-1 and TRBJ2-1; a possible D gene is TRBD2 (6 bases). V lost 4 bases and J 5 bases, leaving 18 bases between the germline ends. This CDR3 has 16 residues. Germline V gives CDR1 LGHDT, CDR2 YNNKEL (reference sequence). CDR3: CASSRPDWASDNEQFF. The CDR3 DNA is TGTGCCAGCAGCCGACCAGATTGGGCTAGCGACAATGAGCAGTTCTTC.

The chain employs TRBV20-1 and TRBJ1-1; no firm D call. Germline CDR1 and CDR2: DFQATT and SNEGSKA (reference sequence). CDR3 size: 13 residues. V was trimmed by 4 bases and J by 0 bases, leaving 9 bases between them. The CDR3: CSAKRDLNTEAFF. CDR3 bases: TGCAGTGCTAAGAGGGATCTGAACACTGAAGCTTTCTTT.

This clonotype was detected ten times or more. The chain recombines TRBV20-1 with TRBJ1-4; D is unclear. The V end was cut by 3 bases, the J end by 5 bases, with 4 bases between. Germline lookup yields CDR1 DFQATT and CDR2 SNEGSKA (reference sequence). CDR3 size: 11 residues. The CDR3 spells CSASRNEKLFF. CDR3 in DNA: TGCAGTGCTAGTAGGAATGAAAAACTGTTTTTT.

This clonotype occurred a few times. The junction does not match germline at one end; this may be a read error. The rearrangement joins TRBV14 to TRBJ2-1, with TRBD2 matching 10 bases. Germline CDR1 SGHDN, CDR2 FVKESK. CDR3 length: 18 residues. CDR3 sequence (DNA): TGTGCCAGCGGCCAACACTCAAGGACTAGCGGCAGGAGGGATGAGCAGTTCTTC. It encodes CASGQHSRTSGRRDEQFF.

In its sample, this clonotype was seen a few times. The genes are TRBV19 and TRBJ1-5, with D tentatively TRBD1 (5 bases). The V and J ends lost 6 bases and 5 bases respectively, with 14 bases between them. The CDR3 extends over 14 amino acids. CDR1 LNHDA and CDR2 SQIVND come from the germline V gene (reference sequence). CDR3 region: CASRMGQSDQPQHF. The DNA for the CDR3 is TGTGCCAGTAGAATGGGGCAGTCTGATCAGCCCCAGCATTTT. Combining the CDR3 with reference TRBV19 and TRBJ1-5 gives the whole variable domain DGGITQSPKYLFRKEGQNVTLSCEQNLNHDAMYWYRQDPGQGLRLIYYSQIVNDFQKGDIAEGYSVSREKKESFPLTVTSAQKNPTAFYLCASRMGQSDQPQHFGDGTRLSIL.

This clonotype showed up many times. This chain uses TRBV9 with TRBJ2-1, with D unclear. CDR1 is SGDLS, CDR2 YYNGEE, per germline. Trimming stripped 0 bases from V and 4 bases from J, with 8 bases between. The CDR3 runs 14 residues. The CDR3: CASSVGLRYNEQFF. The CDR3 nucleotides are TGTGCCAGCAGCGTAGGGTTAAGATACAATGAGCAGTTCTTC.

CDR3 in amino acids: CSARWGSSGNTIYF. CDR3 bases: TGCAGTGCTAGATGGGGGAGCTCTGGAAACACCATATATTTT. The J gene is TRBJ1-3, the V gene TRBV20-1; weak D call: TRBD1 (5 bases). This CDR3 region has 14 residues. V lost 2 bases and J lost 0, with 8 bases in between. Germline V gives CDR1 DFQATT, CDR2 SNEGSKA (reference sequence).

In its sample, this clonotype was seen many times. The chain is built from TRBV11-3 and TRBJ2-5, with D possibly being TRBD2 (5 bases). V lost 5 bases and J lost 5, with 12 bases in between. CDR1 is SGHNT, CDR2 YENEEA, per germline. This CDR3 has 13 amino acids. CDR3 in amino acids: CASSQLSAETQYF. The DNA of the CDR3 is TGTGCCAGCAGCCAACTTAGCGCCGAGACCCAGTACTTC.

This clonotype has ten or more counts. The V call is TRBV12-3 or TRBV12-4, the J call TRBJ2-1; D may be TRBD1 or TRBD2 (7 bases each). Trimming stripped 5 bases from V and 4 bases from J, with 15 bases between. The CDR3 covers 15 residues. The CDR3 nucleotides read TGTGCCAGCAGTAGCGGGACAGTAAATTACAATGAGCAGTTCTTC. Encoded protein: CASSSGTVNYNEQFF.

The rearrangement joins TRBV3-1 to TRBJ1-6; D is unclear. V was clipped by 1 base and J by 6 bases, with 7 bases between them. The CDR3 extends over 14 amino acids. The germline gives CDR1 LGHDT, CDR2 YNNKEL (reference sequence). The CDR3 protein is CASSQGLTNSPLHF. The CDR3 DNA sequence: TGTGCCAGCAGCCAAGGACTGACTAATTCACCCCTCCACTTT.

The sample holds a few counts of this clonotype. The gene calls are TRBV28 and TRBJ1-5; a weak D match, TRBD1 (5 bases). Trimming took off 5 bases at V and 6 bases at J, with 11 bases between the two ends. The CDR3 length is 13 residues. CDR1 is MDHEN, CDR2 SYDVKM, per germline. The CDR3 here is CASSQGMSQPQHF. The CDR3 nucleotides are TGTGCCAGCAGTCAGGGTATGAGTCAGCCCCAGCATTTT. The complete variable domain, with remaining parts taken from reference TRBV28 and TRBJ1-5, reads DVKVTQSSRYLVKRTGEKVFLECVQDMDHENMFWYRQDPGLGLRLIYFSYDVKMKEKGDIPEGYSVSREKKERFSLILESASTNQTSMYLCASSQGMSQPQHFGDGTRLSIL.